This T cell receptor beta chain was obtained from a study of T cells after yellow fever vaccination. Study-level background: Markers CD3, CD45RA, CCR7 and CD95 served to sort the EM, EMRA, CM and Tscm memory subsets.

This clonotype was seen repeatedly, ten times or more. Study conclusions and caveats: Subsequent booster samples again held most clones from primary vaccination (around 96% CD4, 85% to 90% CD8).

The CDR3 covers 14 residues. CDR1 and CDR2 (germline): WSHSY, SAAADI. V was clipped by 5 bases and J by 5 bases, with 15 bases between them. TCRdb fed the 5' RACE reads into MiXCR, producing one record per CDR3 protein. The sample lists 30,000 to 35,000 distinct CDR3 sequences; 5% to 8.5% were seen once. The specimen comprised PBMCs, either bulk or a sorted T-cell subset (CD4+, CD8+, memory, or dextramer-sorted; not recorded which), sampled on the day of the first yellow fever vaccination. This TCR was sampled from a young man who received the YFV17D yellow fever vaccine. This rearrangement joins TRBV10-2 to TRBJ2-5, with no clear D. In DNA, the CDR3 is TGCGCCAGCAGTCCGTCGAGGCTGGGGGAGACCCAGTACTTC. It yields the protein CASSPSRLGETQYF.